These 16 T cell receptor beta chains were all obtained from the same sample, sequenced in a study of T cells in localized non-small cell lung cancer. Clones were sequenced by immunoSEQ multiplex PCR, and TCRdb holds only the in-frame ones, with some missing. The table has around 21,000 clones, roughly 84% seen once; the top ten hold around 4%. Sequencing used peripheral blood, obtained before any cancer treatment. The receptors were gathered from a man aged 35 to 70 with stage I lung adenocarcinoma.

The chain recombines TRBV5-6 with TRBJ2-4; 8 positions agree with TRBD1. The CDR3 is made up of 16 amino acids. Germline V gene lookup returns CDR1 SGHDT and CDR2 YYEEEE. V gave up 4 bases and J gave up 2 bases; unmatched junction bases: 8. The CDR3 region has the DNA TGTGCCAGCAGCCTACAAACAGGGGGGACCAAAAACATTCAGTACTTC. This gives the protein CASSLQTGGTKNIQYF. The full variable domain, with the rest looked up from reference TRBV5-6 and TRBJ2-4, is DAGVTQSPTHLIKTRGQQVTLRCSPKSGHDTVSWYQQALGQGPQFIFQYYEEEERQRGNFPDRFSGHQFPNYSSELNVNALLLGDSALYLCASSLQTGGTKNIQYFGAGTRLSVL.

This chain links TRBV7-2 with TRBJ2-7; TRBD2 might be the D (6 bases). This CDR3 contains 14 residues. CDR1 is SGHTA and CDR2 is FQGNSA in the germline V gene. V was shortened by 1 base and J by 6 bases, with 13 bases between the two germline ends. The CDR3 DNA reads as TGTGCCAGCAGCTTAGAGGGGCCCGGGGGCGAGCAGTACTTC. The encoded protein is CASSLEGPGGEQYF.

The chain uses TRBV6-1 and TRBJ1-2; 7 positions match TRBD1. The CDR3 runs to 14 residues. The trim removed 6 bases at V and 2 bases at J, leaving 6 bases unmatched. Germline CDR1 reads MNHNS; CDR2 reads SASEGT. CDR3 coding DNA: TGTGCCAGCAGGGGGGCAGGGGGGAACTATGGCTACACCTTC. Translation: CASRGAGGNYGYTF.

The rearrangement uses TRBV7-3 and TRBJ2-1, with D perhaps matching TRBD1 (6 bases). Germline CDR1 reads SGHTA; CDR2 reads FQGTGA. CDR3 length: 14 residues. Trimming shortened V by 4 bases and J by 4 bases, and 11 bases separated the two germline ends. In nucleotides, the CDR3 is TGTGCCAGCAGCTCAGGGGACGGGTACAATGAGCAGTTCTTC. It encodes CASSSGDGYNEQFF.

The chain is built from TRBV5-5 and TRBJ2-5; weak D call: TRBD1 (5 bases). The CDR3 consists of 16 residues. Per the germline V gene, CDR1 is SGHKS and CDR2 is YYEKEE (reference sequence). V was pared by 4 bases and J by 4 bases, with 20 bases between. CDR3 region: CASSQRGQPWGETQYF. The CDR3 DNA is TGTGCCAGCAGCCAAAGGGGCCAGCCCTGGGGAGAGACCCAGTACTTC.

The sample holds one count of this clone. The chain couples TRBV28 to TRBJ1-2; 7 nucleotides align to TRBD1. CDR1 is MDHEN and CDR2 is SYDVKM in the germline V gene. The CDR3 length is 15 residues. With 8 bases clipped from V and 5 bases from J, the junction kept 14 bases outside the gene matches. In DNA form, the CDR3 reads TGTGCCAGCGGCTTTGACAGGGAAAGGAGGTATGGCTACACCTTC. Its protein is CASGFDRERRYGYTF.

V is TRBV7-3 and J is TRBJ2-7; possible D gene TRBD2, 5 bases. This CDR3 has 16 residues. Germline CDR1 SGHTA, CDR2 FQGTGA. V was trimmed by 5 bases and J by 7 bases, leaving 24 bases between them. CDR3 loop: CASSPPGAEFGGEQYF. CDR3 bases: TGTGCCAGCAGCCCCCCGGGCGCAGAATTCGGCGGGGAGCAGTACTTC.

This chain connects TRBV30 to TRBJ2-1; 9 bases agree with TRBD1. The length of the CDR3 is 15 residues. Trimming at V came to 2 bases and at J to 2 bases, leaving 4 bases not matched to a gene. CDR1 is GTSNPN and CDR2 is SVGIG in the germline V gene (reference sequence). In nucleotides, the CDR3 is TGTGCCTGGAGTCCTGGACAGGGGACCTACAATGAGCAGTTCTTC. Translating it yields CAWSPGQGTYNEQFF.

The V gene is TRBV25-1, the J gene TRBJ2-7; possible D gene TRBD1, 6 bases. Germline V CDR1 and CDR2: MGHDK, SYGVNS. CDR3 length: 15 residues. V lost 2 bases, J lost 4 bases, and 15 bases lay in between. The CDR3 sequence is CASSEPAQGRYEQYF. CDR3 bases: TGTGCCAGCAGTGAACCCGCACAGGGAAGGTACGAGCAGTACTTC.

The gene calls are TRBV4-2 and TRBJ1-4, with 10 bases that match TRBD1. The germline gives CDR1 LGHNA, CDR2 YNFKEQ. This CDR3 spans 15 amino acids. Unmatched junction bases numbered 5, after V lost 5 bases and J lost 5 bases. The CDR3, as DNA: TGTGCCAGCAGCTCCGAGGGACAGGGGAATGAAAAACTGTTTTTT. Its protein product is CASSSEGQGNEKLFF.

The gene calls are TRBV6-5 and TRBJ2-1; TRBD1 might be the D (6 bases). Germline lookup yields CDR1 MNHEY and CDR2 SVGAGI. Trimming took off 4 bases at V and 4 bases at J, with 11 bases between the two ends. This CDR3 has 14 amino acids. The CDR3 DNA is TGTGCCAGCAGTTCCGGACAGACTTACAATGAGCAGTTCTTC. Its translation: CASSSGQTYNEQFF.

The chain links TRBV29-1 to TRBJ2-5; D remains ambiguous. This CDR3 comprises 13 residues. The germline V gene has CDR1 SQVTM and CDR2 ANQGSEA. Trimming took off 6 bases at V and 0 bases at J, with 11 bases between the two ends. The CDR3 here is CSVRPGYQETQYF. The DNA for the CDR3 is TGCAGCGTACGCCCCGGCTACCAAGAGACCCAGTACTTC.

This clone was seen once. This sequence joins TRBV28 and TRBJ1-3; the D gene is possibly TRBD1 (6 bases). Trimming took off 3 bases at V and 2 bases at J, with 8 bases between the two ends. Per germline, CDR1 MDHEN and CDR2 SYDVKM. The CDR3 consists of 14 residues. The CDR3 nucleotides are TGTGCCAGCAGTTTTACAGGGACTGGAAACACCATATATTTT. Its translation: CASSFTGTGNTIYF. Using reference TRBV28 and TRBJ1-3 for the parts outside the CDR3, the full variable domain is DVKVTQSSRYLVKRTGEKVFLECVQDMDHENMFWYRQDPGLGLRLIYFSYDVKMKEKGDIPEGYSVSREKKERFSLILESASTNQTSMYLCASSFTGTGNTIYFGEGSWLTVV.

CDR3: CASGGADRVAKNIQYF. The CDR3 DNA is TGTGCCAGCGGGGGGGCTGACAGGGTGGCCAAAAACATTCAGTACTTC. The chain joins TRBV6-4 to TRBJ2-4; TRBD1 or TRBD2 may be the D gene (7 bases each). This CDR3 contains 16 residues. Germline lookup yields CDR1 MRHNA and CDR2 SNTAGT. Deletions cut 8 bases from V and 1 base from J, with 18 bases between.

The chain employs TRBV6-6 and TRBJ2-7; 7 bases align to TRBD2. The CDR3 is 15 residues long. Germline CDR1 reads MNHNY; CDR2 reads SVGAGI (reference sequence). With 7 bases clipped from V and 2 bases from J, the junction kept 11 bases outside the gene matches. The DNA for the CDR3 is TGTGCCAGCACCCTCGGGGAGGGAGCAGCCTACGAGCAGTACTTC. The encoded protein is CASTLGEGAAYEQYF.

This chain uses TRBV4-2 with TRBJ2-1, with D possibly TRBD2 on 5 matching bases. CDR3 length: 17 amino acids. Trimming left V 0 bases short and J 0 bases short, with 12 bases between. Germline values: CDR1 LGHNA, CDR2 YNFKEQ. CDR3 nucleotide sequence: TGTGCCAGCAGCCAAGACGGCGGGCTGATCTCCTACAATGAGCAGTTCTTC. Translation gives CASSQDGGLISYNEQFF.